The source of this T cell receptor beta chain is a study of cytotoxic CD8 clonotypes in ibrutinib-treated CLL. Per the germline V gene, CDR1 is MNHEY and CDR2 is SVGAGI. The CDR3 sequence is 14 residues long. Trimming cost V 0 bases and J 1 base, with 3 bases left between them. The planned depth of sequencing spanned 1 in 200,000 to 1 in 1 million T cells. Assay used: immunoSEQ multiplex PCR; TCRdb lists only in-frame clones, some missing. Found here are about 72,000 clones, about two thirds of them singletons; the top ten hold around 5.8%. The rearrangement links TRBV6-5 to TRBJ2-2; D remains unclear. This TCR was sampled from a human donor with chronic lymphocytic leukemia. Sequences were derived from PBMCs, sampled after 12 months of ibrutinib treatment. CDR3 nucleotide sequence: TGTGCCAGCAGTTACTCTCGGAACACCGGGGAGCTGTTTTTT. Its translation: CASSYSRNTGELFF.